The rows below give T cell receptor beta chains drawn from one sample of a study of control samples from healthy donors and cancer patients. Clones were sequenced by immunoSEQ multiplex PCR, and TCRdb holds only the in-frame ones, with some missing. The repertoire holds some 90,000 clones, with roughly nine tenths as singletons. Sequencing used blood. The receptors come from a young woman in good health. The CDR3 runs from the conserved cysteine through the conserved F or W.

CDR3 length,J gene,V gene,CDR3 protein
15,TRBJ2-3,TRBV27,CASSSGTFFTDTQYF
14,TRBJ1-1,TRBV6-5,CASKTGTANTEAFF
15,TRBJ1-2,TRBV6-5,CASSYGTGGAYGYTF
13,TRBJ2-5,TRBV7-3,CASSADRRETQYF
15,TRBJ1-1,TRBV6-5,CASSWQGLRRTEAFF
16,TRBJ1-6,TRBV18,CASSQPLKGRDSPLHF
14,TRBJ1-2,TRBV6-5,CASSPLVQEDGYTF
13,TRBJ1-1,TRBV6-5,CASSRIRGTEAFF
14,TRBJ1-4,TRBV5-1,CASSLQGAREKLFF
12,TRBJ1-1,TRBV6-5,CASSRGGTEAFF
16,TRBJ2-1,TRBV5-1,CASSPGTGGPYNEQFF
15,TRBJ1-5,TRBV9,CASSVGSHSNQPQHF
14,TRBJ1-6,TRBV4-1,CASSPRGRNSPLHF
12,TRBJ2-7,TRBV30,CAWRDRAYEQYF
13,TRBJ2-5,TRBV18,CASSSGQGETQYF
14,TRBJ1-6,TRBV9,CASSEASGDSPLHF
18,TRBJ2-6,TRBV3-1/TRBV3-2,CASSQLLAGGSGANVLTF
14,TRBJ2-5,TRBV5-1,CASRMGASGETQYF
18,TRBJ2-7,TRBV7-9,CASSYGFGQGRSSYEQYF
13,TRBJ1-2,TRBV24-1,CATSGTENYGYTF
12,TRBJ2-7,TRBV7-2,CASSTITYEQYF
11,TRBJ2-1,TRBV7-9,CASNRYNEQFF
20,TRBJ1-3,TRBV15,CATSRDRYIRTEPSGNTIYF
13,TRBJ2-7,TRBV28,CASSPIVSYEQYF
13,TRBJ1-3,TRBV28,CASRSLNGNTIYF
14,TRBJ1-2,TRBV7-9,CASSSGGVNVGYTF
17,TRBJ2-7,TRBV4-1,CASSQVKEGHRFCEQYF
14,TRBJ2-3,TRBV6-5,CASSPGPDTDTQYF
12,TRBJ1-1,TRBV12-3/TRBV12-4,CASSFRGIVAFF
16,TRBJ1-6,TRBV9,CASSVESGGMNSPLHF
15,TRBJ1-4,TRBV5-4,CASSWGGETLGKLFF
15,TRBJ1-4,TRBV18,CASSPQGTSNEKLFF
12,TRBJ2-3,TRBV5-4,CASSLSTDTQYF
16,TRBJ2-3,TRBV7-8,CASSSRTGVNTDTQYF
15,TRBJ1-6,TRBV5-1,CASSADRPYNSPLHF
12,TRBJ1-6,TRBV30,CAWSDPRSPLHF
15,TRBJ2-5,TRBV5-1,CASSSLAGGKETQYF